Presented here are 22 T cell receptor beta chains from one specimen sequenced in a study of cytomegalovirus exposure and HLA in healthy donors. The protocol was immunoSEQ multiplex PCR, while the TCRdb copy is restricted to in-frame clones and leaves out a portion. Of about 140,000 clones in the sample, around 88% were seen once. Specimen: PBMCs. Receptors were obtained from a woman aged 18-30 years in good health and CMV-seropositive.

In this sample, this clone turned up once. The CDR3 spells CASSVSSSPPQYF. The CDR3 nucleotides are TGTGCCAGCAGCGTCTCCTCTAGTCCTCCGCAGTATTTT. This chain joins TRBV9 and TRBJ2-3; D ambiguous. The CDR3 runs to 13 residues. The V end was cut by 2 bases, the J end by 10 bases, with 14 bases between. Per germline, CDR1 SGDLS and CDR2 YYNGEE.

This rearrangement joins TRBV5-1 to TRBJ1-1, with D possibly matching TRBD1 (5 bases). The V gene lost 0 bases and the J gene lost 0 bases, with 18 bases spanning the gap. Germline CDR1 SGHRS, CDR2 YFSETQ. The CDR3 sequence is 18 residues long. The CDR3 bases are TGCGCCAGCAGCTTGGCCTCTAGGACGGGAGGGGTGAACACTGAAGCTTTCTTT. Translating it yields CASSLASRTGGVNTEAFF.

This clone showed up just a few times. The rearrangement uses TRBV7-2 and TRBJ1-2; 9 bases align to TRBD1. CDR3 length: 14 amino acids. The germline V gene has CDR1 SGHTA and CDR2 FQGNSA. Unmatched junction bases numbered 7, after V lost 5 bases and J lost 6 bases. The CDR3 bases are TGTGCCAGCAGCCGACCGGGACAGGGTAATGGCTACACCTTC. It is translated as CASSRPGQGNGYTF.

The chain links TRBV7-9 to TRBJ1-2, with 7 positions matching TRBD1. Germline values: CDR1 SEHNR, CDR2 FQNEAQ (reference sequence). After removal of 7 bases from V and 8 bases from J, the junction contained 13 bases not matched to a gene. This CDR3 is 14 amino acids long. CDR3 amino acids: CASTLLGQGGGYTF. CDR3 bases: TGTGCCAGCACCCTCTTGGGGCAGGGGGGAGGCTACACCTTC.

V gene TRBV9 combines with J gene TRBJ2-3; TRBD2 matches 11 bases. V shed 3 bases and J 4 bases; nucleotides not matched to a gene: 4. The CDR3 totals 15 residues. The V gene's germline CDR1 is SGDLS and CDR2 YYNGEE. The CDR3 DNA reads TGTGCCAGCAGCGCTAGCGGGGGGATCGCAGATACGCAGTATTTT. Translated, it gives CASSASGGIADTQYF.

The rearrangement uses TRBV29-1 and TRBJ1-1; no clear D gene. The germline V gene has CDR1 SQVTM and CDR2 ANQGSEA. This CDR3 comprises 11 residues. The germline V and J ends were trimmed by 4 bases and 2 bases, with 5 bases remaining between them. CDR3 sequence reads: CSVGANTEAFF. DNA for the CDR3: TGCAGCGTTGGCGCAAACACTGAAGCTTTCTTT.

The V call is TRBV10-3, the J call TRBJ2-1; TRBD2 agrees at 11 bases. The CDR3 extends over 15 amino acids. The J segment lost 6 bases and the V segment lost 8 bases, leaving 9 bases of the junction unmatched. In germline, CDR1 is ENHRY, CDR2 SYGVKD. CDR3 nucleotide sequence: TGTGCCATCCGGAGTAGCGGGGGGGCGGGCAATGAGCAGTTCTTC. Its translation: CAIRSSGGAGNEQFF.

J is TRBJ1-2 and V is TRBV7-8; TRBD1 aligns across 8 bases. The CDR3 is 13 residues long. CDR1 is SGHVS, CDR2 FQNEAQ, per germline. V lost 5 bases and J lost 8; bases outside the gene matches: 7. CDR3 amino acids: CASSPGQGRGYTF. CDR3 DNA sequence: TGTGCCAGCAGCCCCGGACAGGGACGGGGCTACACCTTC.

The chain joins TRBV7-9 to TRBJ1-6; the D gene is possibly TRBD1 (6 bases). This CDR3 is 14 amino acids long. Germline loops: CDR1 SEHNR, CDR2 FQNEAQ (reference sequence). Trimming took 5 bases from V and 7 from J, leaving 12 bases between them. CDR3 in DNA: TGTGCCAGCAGCCCTGCGGGGGCCAATTCACCCCTCCACTTT. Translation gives CASSPAGANSPLHF.

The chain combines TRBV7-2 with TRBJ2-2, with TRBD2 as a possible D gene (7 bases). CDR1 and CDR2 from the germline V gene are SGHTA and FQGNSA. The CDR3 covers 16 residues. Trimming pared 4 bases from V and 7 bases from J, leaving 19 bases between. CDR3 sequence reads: CASSSWPGGRDGELFF. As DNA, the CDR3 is TGTGCCAGCAGCTCCTGGCCGGGGGGCAGGGACGGGGAGCTGTTTTTT.

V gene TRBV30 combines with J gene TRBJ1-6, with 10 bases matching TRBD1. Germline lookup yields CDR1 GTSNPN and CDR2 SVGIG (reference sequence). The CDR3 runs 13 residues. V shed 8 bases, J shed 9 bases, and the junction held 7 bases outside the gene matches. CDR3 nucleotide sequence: TGTGCCCTGACAAGGGACAGGGGTTCACCCCTCCACTTT. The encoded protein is CALTRDRGSPLHF.

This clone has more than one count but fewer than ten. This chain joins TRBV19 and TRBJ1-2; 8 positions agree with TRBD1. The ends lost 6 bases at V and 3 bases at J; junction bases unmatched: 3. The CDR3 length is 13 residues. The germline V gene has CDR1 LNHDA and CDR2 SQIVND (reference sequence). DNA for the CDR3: TGTGCCAGTAGCCCACAGGGGGACTATGGCTACACCTTC. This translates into CASSPQGDYGYTF.

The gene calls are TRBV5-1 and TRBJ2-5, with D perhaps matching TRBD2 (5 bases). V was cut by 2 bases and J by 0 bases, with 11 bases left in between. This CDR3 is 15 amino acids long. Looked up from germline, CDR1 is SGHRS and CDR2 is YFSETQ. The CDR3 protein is CASSLWRRYQETQYF. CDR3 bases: TGCGCCAGCAGCTTATGGCGGAGGTACCAAGAGACCCAGTACTTC.

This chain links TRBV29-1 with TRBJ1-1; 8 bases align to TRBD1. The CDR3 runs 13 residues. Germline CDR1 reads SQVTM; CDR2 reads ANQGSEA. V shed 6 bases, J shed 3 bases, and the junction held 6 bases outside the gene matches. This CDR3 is CSVGTTGDTEAFF. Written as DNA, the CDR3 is TGCAGCGTGGGGACGACAGGGGACACTGAAGCTTTCTTT.

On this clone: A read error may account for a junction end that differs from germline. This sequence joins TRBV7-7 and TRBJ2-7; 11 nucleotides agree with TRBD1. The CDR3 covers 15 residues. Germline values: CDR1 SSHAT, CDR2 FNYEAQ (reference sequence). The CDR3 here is CASSLGTGGLYEQYF. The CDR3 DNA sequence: TGTGCTAGCAGCTTAGGGACAGGGGGACTCTACGAGCAGTACTTC.

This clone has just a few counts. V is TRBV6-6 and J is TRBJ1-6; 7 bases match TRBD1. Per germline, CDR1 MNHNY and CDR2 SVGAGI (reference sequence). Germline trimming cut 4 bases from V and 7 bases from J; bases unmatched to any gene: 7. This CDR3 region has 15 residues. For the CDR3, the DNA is TGTGCCAGCAGTTTGACAGGGACGTACAATTCACCCCTCCACTTT. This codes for CASSLTGTYNSPLHF.

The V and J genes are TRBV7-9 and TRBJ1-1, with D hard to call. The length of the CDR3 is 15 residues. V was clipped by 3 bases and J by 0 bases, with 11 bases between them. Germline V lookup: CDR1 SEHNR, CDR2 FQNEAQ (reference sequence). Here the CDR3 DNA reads TGTGCCAGCAGCTTGTCTGCAGACTTGAACACTGAAGCTTTCTTT. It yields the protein CASSLSADLNTEAFF.

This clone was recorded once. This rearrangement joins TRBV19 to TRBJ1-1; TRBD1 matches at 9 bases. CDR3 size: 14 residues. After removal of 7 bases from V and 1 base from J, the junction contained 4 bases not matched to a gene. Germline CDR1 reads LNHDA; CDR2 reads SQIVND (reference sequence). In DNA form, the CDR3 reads TGTGCCAGTAAAGAGACAGGGGGGAACACTGAAGCTTTCTTT. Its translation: CASKETGGNTEAFF.

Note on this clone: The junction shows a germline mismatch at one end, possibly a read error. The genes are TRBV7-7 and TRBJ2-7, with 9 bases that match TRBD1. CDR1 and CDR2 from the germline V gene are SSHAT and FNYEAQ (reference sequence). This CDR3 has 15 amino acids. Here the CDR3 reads CASSVGQGSSYEQYF. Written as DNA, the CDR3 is TGTGCTAGCAGCGTAGGACAGGGGAGCTCCTACGAGCAGTACTTC.

CDR3 nucleotide sequence: TGTGCCAGCAGCGCTCCTGGACAGAGTCCCTACGGCTATGGCTACACCTTC. Amino acids: CASSAPGQSPYGYGYTF. The rearrangement links TRBV7-2 to TRBJ1-2; weak D call: TRBD1 (6 bases). Trimming pared 5 bases from V and 4 bases from J, leaving 23 bases between. The CDR3 consists of 17 residues. CDR1 and CDR2 (germline): SGHTA, FQGNSA.

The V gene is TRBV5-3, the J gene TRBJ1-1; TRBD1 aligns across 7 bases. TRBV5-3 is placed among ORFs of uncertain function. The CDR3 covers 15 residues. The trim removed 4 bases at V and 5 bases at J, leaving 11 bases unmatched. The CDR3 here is CARSLSNDRVTEAFF. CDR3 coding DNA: TGTGCCAGAAGCCTAAGTAATGACAGGGTAACTGAAGCTTTCTTT.

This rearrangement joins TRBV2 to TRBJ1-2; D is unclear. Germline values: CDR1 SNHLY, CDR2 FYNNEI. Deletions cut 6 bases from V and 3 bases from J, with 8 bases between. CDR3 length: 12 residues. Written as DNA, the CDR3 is TGTGCCAGCAGGGAGAGGGACTATGGCTACACCTTC. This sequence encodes CASRERDYGYTF. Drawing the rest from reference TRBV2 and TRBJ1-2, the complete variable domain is EPEVTQTPSHQVTQMGQEVILRCVPISNHLYFYWYRQILGQKVEFLVSFYNNEISEKSEIFDDQFSVERPDGSNFTLKIRSTKLEDSAMYFCASRERDYGYTFGSGTRLTVV.